This T cell receptor beta chain was identified in a study of T cells in tuberculosis. The J segment lost 7 bases and the V segment lost 6 bases, leaving 11 bases of the junction unmatched. Germline assignment: CDR1 MNHNY and CDR2 SVGAGI (reference sequence). The length of the CDR3 is 15 residues. The assay was immunoSEQ multiplex PCR, and TCRdb's table has in-frame clones only and misses some. This table has some 31,000 clones, around 95% appearing once. This receptor was identified in a donor aged 10-29 years with latent tuberculosis or without tuberculosis infection. Sequenced material: PBMCs. The V and J genes are TRBV6-6 and TRBJ2-1; the match to TRBD2 covers 8 bases. CDR3 coding DNA: TGTGCCAGCAGACCCGACGCCCGCGGGGGGAATGAGCAGTTCTTC. This encodes CASRPDARGGNEQFF.